The TCR beta chain described here comes from a study of spatial heterogeneity in lung cancer. TCRdb used MiXCR to reprocess the 5' RACE reads, holding one entry per CDR3 protein. Among tens of thousands of distinct CDR3 sequences listed, approximately 7% were seen once. CDR3 length: 14 amino acids. Germline V CDR1 and CDR2: DFQATT, SNEGSKA (reference sequence). V gave up 6 bases and J gave up 1 base, with 15 bases separating them. As to time point: sample taken at primary tumor resection. Whole RNA, isolated from tumor, nontumor lung or frozen PBMC, was sequenced without prior sorting. This clonotype was observed at least ten times.

The source was PBMCs, collected at surgery. V and J are TRBV20-1 and TRBJ1-1; D ambiguous. This clonotype was obtained from a female donor with early-stage non-small cell lung cancer. CDR3 in amino acids: CSAADPAGNTEAFF. CDR3 sequence (DNA): TGCAGTGCCGCCGATCCCGCGGGGAACACTGAAGCTTTCTTT.